Listed here is a single T cell receptor (beta chain). Its antigen is undetermined. The germline CDR1 and CDR2 sequences are SQVTM and ANQGSEA. This CDR3 has 12 residues. Trimming removed 7 bases from V and 2 bases from J, with 11 bases in between. This record comes from a study of T-cell memory formation after mild COVID-19. Study results and limitations: Clones from the second wave (peaking day 37) had unconfirmed SARS-CoV-2 specificity.

TCRdb itself ran the 5' RACE reads through MiXCR, one entry per CDR3 protein. The sample yields hundreds of thousands of distinct CDR3 sequences, 20% to 25% seen once. The sequenced sample was PBMCs or a T cell subset sorted from them (not recorded which). The rearrangement uses TRBV29-1 and TRBJ1-1; D may be TRBD1 (6 bases). This receptor was taken from a young man who had mild COVID-19 (a few samples of this study predate the infection). Cell type and time point are not known. CDR3 residues: CSGGTSNTEAFF. CDR3 DNA sequence: TGCAGCGGTGGGACATCAAACACTGAAGCTTTCTTT.